In this sample, the clone carrying this TCR beta chain turned up a few times. Its antigen is undetermined. TCRdb reprocessed the 5' RACE reads with MiXCR, giving one entry per CDR3 protein. Among about 310,000 distinct CDR3 sequences listed, roughly 21% were seen once. The CDR3 totals 16 residues. Germline V lookup: CDR1 SGHRS, CDR2 YFSETQ. The trim removed 0 bases at V and 4 bases at J, leaving 6 bases unmatched. The sample is drawn from a study of T-cell memory formation after mild COVID-19. Study-level findings and limits: Chiefly within CM and EM were the contracting CD4+ clones; CD8+ ones were within EMRA.

Sequenced material: PBMCs or a T cell subset sorted from them (not recorded which). This clonotype originated in a man aged 18 to 30 who had mild COVID-19 (a few samples of this study predate the infection). Cell type and time point are not known. This chain uses TRBV5-1 with TRBJ2-3; TRBD2 agrees at 9 bases. The CDR3 spells CASSLAPSGAPDTQYF. The DNA for the CDR3 is TGCGCCAGCAGCTTGGCCCCTAGCGGGGCACCAGATACGCAGTATTTT. Using reference TRBV5-1 and TRBJ2-3 for the parts outside the CDR3, the full variable domain is KAGVTQTPRYLIKTRGQQVTLSCSPISGHRSVSWYQQTPGQGLQFLFEYFSETQRNKGNFPGRFSGRQFSNSRSEMNVSTLELGDSALYLCASSLAPSGAPDTQYFGPGTRLTVL.